The 17 T cell receptor beta chains below all came from one sample that was sequenced in a study of T cell responses to AZD1222 COVID-19 vaccine. Sequenced by immunoSEQ multiplex PCR; TCRdb stores in-frame clones only, minus some. This table has under 200,000 clones, roughly 88% appearing once. Here the sequenced sample was peripheral blood, taken on day 0 of AZD1222 vaccination. The receptor set was obtained from an adult in good health.

CDR3: CASSPSGNTIYF. CDR3 coding DNA: TGTGCCAGCAGCCCATCTGGAAACACCATATATTTT. The V gene is TRBV7-8, the J gene TRBJ1-3, with D uncertain. V was cut by 5 bases and J by 1 base, with 3 bases left in between. Germline CDR1 reads SGHVS; CDR2 reads FQNEAQ. This CDR3 is 12 amino acids long.

This clone was seen just once. The chain uses TRBV2 and TRBJ2-7; 7 positions agree with TRBD2. This CDR3 is 14 amino acids long. Germline CDR1 is SNHLY and CDR2 is FYNNEI. Losses at the gene ends were 3 bases for V and 3 bases for J; bases not matched to a gene: 5. CDR3 DNA: TGTGCCAGCAGTGAGGCGGGAGCGGTCTACGAGCAGTACTTC. Protein product: CASSEAGAVYEQYF.

The gene calls are TRBV4-3 and TRBJ1-1; tentatively, D is TRBD1 (5 bases). V was shortened by 7 bases and J by 1 base, with 13 bases between the two germline ends. This CDR3 is built from 14 residues. Germline V CDR1 and CDR2: LGHNA, YSLEER. This chain's CDR3 is CASTTGLENTEAFF. The CDR3 DNA reads as TGCGCCAGCACTACAGGACTTGAGAACACTGAAGCTTTCTTT.

This chain links TRBV6-5 with TRBJ1-3, with D hard to call. Trimming pared 10 bases from V and 0 bases from J, leaving 10 bases between. The CDR3 spans 13 residues. CDR1 and CDR2 (germline): MNHEY, SVGAGI. The CDR3, as DNA: TGTGCCACCACACCGGACTCTGGAAACACCATATATTTT. This translates into CATTPDSGNTIYF.

V usage is TRBV5-1 and J usage is TRBJ2-2; 8 bases align to TRBD1. Germline V gene data show CDR1 as SGHRS and CDR2 as YFSETQ. The CDR3 is 16 residues long. J gave up 4 bases and V 2 bases, and 7 bases lay outside the gene matches. CDR3 in DNA: TGCGCCAGCAGCTTTCTAGGACAGGGACCCACCGGGGAGCTGTTTTTT. It yields the protein CASSFLGQGPTGELFF.

Concerning this clone itself: The same CDR3 arises from other DNA sequences in this sample as well. The V and J genes are TRBV27 and TRBJ1-5; no firm D call. Germline CDR1 and CDR2: MNHEY and SMNVEV (reference sequence). The CDR3 length is 13 residues. Between the trimmed V and J ends, which lost 4 bases and 0 bases, there was a span of 4 bases. CDR3 nucleotides: TGTGCCAGCAGTTCTCGTAGCAATCAGCCCCAGCATTTT. It specifies CASSSRSNQPQHF.

The chain is built from TRBV27 and TRBJ2-1; possible D gene TRBD2, 6 bases. The CDR3 sequence is 15 residues long. Trimming cost V 4 bases and J 3 bases, with 13 bases left between them. Germline V gives CDR1 MNHEY, CDR2 SMNVEV (reference sequence). CDR3 nucleotides: TGTGCCAGCAGTTGGGGGGTAGGACTCTACAATGAGCAGTTCTTC. As protein: CASSWGVGLYNEQFF.

V gene TRBV19 combines with J gene TRBJ1-2; 10 bases line up with TRBD1. Trimming at V came to 6 bases and at J to 1 base, leaving 11 bases not matched to a gene. Germline V lookup: CDR1 LNHDA, CDR2 SQIVND (reference sequence). The CDR3 spans 17 residues. CDR3 residues: CASSQTGGARGNYGYTF. CDR3 bases: TGTGCCAGTAGCCAGACAGGGGGCGCGCGGGGTAACTATGGCTACACCTTC.

The chain has TRBV5-8 and TRBJ2-1; 10 bases are shared with TRBD1. V trimming: 5 bases; J trimming: 7 bases; junction bases outside the gene matches: 3. This CDR3 comprises 13 residues. The germline gives CDR1 SGHTS, CDR2 YDEGEE. The CDR3 here is CASRRTGGNEQFF. The CDR3 bases are TGTGCCAGCAGACGGACAGGGGGGAATGAGCAGTTCTTC.

The J gene is TRBJ2-6, the V gene TRBV2, with D perhaps matching TRBD2 (6 bases). The germline gives CDR1 SNHLY, CDR2 FYNNEI. With 11 bases removed from V and 1 base from J, the gap between germline ends came to 18 bases. The CDR3 contains 16 residues. DNA of the CDR3: TGTGCCTCAGCTGACGGGGGAGTTTCTGGGGCCAACGTCCTGACTTTC. Its translation is CASADGGVSGANVLTF. The complete variable domain, with remaining parts taken from reference TRBV2 and TRBJ2-6, reads EPEVTQTPSHQVTQMGQEVILRCVPISNHLYFYWYRQILGQKVEFLVSFYNNEISEKSEIFDDQFSVERPDGSNFTLKIRSTKLEDSAMYFCASADGGVSGANVLTFGAGSRLTVL.

The chain has TRBV29-1 and TRBJ2-3; D uncertain. CDR1 SQVTM and CDR2 ANQGSEA come from the germline V gene. The CDR3 has 14 amino acids. V lost 5 bases, J lost 4 bases, and 16 bases lay in between. CDR3 sequence: CSVQRSIVADTQYF. CDR3 DNA sequence: TGCAGCGTTCAGAGGTCAATTGTGGCAGATACGCAGTATTTT.

This clone was detected only once. The V gene is TRBV19, the J gene TRBJ1-2, with D unresolved. V shed 5 bases and J shed 8 bases, with 15 bases lying between them. The CDR3 runs 13 residues. Germline V gene lookup returns CDR1 LNHDA and CDR2 SQIVND (reference sequence). CDR3 DNA sequence: TGTGCCAGTAGTGGAGACCGTAGAATCGGCTACACCTTC. This translates into CASSGDRRIGYTF.

The rearrangement uses TRBV5-6 and TRBJ2-3; 7 bases are a match to TRBD1. Unmatched junction bases numbered 4, after V lost 2 bases and J lost 1 base. The CDR3 loop spans 15 amino acids. Germline V gene lookup returns CDR1 SGHDT and CDR2 YYEEEE. The CDR3 protein is CASSFSRGRTDTQYF. For the CDR3, the DNA is TGTGCCAGCAGCTTCTCGAGGGGGCGCACAGATACGCAGTATTTT.

This clone occurred once. This rearrangement joins TRBV5-6 to TRBJ1-1; D might be TRBD1 (6 bases). This CDR3 is built from 16 residues. Looked up from germline, CDR1 is SGHDT and CDR2 is YYEEEE. Trimming shortened V by 6 bases and J by 2 bases, and 20 bases separated the two germline ends. CDR3 bases: TGTGCCAGCACCAAAGATATCCGGGACACTAACACTGAAGCTTTCTTT. Its protein product is CASTKDIRDTNTEAFF.

This rearrangement joins TRBV19 to TRBJ1-2, with D uncertain. Germline CDR1 LNHDA, CDR2 SQIVND (reference sequence). CDR3 length: 16 residues. Trimming took 2 bases from V and 4 from J, leaving 17 bases between them. CDR3 coding DNA: TGTGCCAGTAGTATAAGGAGTACAGATCTTCTCTATGGCTACACCTTC. This gives the protein CASSIRSTDLLYGYTF.

This chain connects TRBV27 to TRBJ1-5; D possibly corresponds to TRBD1 (5 bases). Trimming removed 1 base at V and 0 bases at J, with 10 bases between. Germline V gene lookup returns CDR1 MNHEY and CDR2 SMNVEV (reference sequence). This CDR3 is 16 amino acids long. This chain's CDR3 is CASSLYRPYSNQPQHF. CDR3 coding DNA: TGTGCCAGCAGTTTATACAGGCCTTATAGCAATCAGCCCCAGCATTTT.

The J gene is TRBJ2-5, the V gene TRBV6-2 or TRBV6-3, with 10 bases matching TRBD1. V shed 2 bases, J shed 1 base, and the junction held 10 bases outside the gene matches. The CDR3 consists of 18 residues. Germline CDR1 is MNHEY and CDR2 is SVGEGT. The CDR3 region is CASSYEGDRGLIQETQYF. CDR3 sequence (DNA): TGTGCCAGCAGTTACGAGGGAGACAGGGGGCTCATCCAAGAGACCCAGTACTTC.